This TCR beta chain appears in the sequencing data of a study of T cells after yellow fever vaccination. Study outcomes and limitations: Almost all vaccine-responding clonotypes were not detected in the sorted memory subsets at the day 0 time point.

There are many counts of this clonotype. J lost 5 bases, V lost 5 bases, and 13 bases had no gene match. The CDR3 is 16 residues long. CDR1 is SGHTA and CDR2 is FQGNSA in the germline V gene. Template switching with 5'RACE generated the TCR cDNA and added a universal primer site and UMIs. TCRdb re-analysed the 5' RACE reads in MiXCR, keeping a single row per CDR3 protein. The sample lists about 4,600 distinct CDR3 sequences, over 3% occurring once. This TCR derives from a man younger than 40 who received the YFV17D yellow fever vaccine. The chain couples TRBV7-2 to TRBJ2-3; 7 bases align to TRBD2. This specimen was PBMCs, either bulk or a sorted T-cell subset (CD4+, CD8+, memory, or dextramer-sorted; not recorded which), taken 15 days after the yellow fever booster vaccination. The CDR3 protein is CASSPRGGSLVDTQYF. CDR3 in DNA: TGTGCCAGCAGCCCCCGGGGCGGGAGCCTTGTAGATACGCAGTATTTT. The whole variable domain, remainder taken from reference TRBV7-2 and TRBJ2-3, is GAGVSQSPSNKVTEKGKDVELRCDPISGHTALYWYRQSLGQGLEFLIYFQGNSAPDKSGLPSDRFSAERTGGSVSTLTIQRTQQEDSAVYLCASSPRGGSLVDTQYFGPGTRLTVL.